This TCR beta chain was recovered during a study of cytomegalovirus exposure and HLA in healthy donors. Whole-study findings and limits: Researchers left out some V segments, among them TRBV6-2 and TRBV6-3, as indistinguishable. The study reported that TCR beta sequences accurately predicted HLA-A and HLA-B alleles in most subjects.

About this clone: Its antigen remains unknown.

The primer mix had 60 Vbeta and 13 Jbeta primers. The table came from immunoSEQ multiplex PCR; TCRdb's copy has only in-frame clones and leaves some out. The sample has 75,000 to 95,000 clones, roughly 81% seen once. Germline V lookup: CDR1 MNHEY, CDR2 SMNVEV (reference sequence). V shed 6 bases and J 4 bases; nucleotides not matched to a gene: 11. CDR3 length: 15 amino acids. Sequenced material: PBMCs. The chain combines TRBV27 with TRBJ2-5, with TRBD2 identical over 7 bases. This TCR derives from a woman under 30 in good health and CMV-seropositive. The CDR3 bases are TGTGCCAGCAGGGCGGGAGAGGTCTTTGGAGAGACCCAGTACTTC. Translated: CASRAGEVFGETQYF.